This T cell receptor beta chain comes out of a study of T-cell memory formation after mild COVID-19. About the research overall: TCR clusters were mostly donor specific.

Study-level points and caveats: Contracting clones from day 15 to 85 showed balanced CD4/CD8; later expanders favored CD4+. Detection of some responders pre-infection suggested pre-existing cross-reactive memory T cells participated. Contracting CD8+ clones were enriched in EMRA, CD4+ mainly in CM and EM.

MiXCR was run by TCRdb on the 5' RACE reads, yielding one entry per CDR3 protein. The sample carries fewer than 600,000 distinct CDR3 sequences, about a fifth recorded once. In its sample, this clonotype was seen a few times. What it recognizes is unknown. Germline loops: CDR1 MNHEY, CDR2 SVGEGT. The CDR3 loop spans 13 amino acids. V was shortened by 3 bases and J by 7 bases, with 12 bases between the two germline ends. This receptor was taken from an adult woman who had mild COVID-19 (a few samples of this study predate the infection). Cell type and time point are not known. The chain carries TRBV6-2 or TRBV6-3 and TRBJ1-1; D call uncertain. The material sequenced was PBMCs or a T cell subset sorted from them (not recorded which). In nucleotides, the CDR3 is TGTGCCAGCAGTTATTGGACCGCCCTTGAAGCTTTCTTT. Its translation: CASSYWTALEAFF.